Below, 27 T cell receptor beta chains from the same sample are listed, as sequenced in a study of a mutant IDH1 vaccine in newly diagnosed glioma. No antigen is known for these receptors. The protocol was immunoSEQ multiplex PCR, while the TCRdb copy is restricted to in-frame clones and leaves out a portion. This repertoire shows roughly 32,000 clones, about four fifths found once; its top ten account for 3% to 4%. Stated time point: week 35, safety follow-up. The investigators gave 300 ug of mutant IDH1 20-mer peptide in each vaccine dose, together with topical imiquimod. Sample: PBMCs, taken from a glioma patient whose treatment included an IDH1 peptide vaccine. The receptor set was obtained from a man aged 40-55 years with glioma. Some clones in this sample may be carry-over from other donors' samples.

Sample share makes this clone medium-sized (0.01 to 0.1%). The chain has TRBV30 and TRBJ1-5; D uncertain. From germline, CDR1 is GTSNPN and CDR2 SVGIG (reference sequence). The CDR3 runs to 13 residues. V was shortened by 6 bases and J by 2 bases, with 11 bases between the two germline ends. CDR3 nucleotides: TGTGCCTGTGACGAGGTTGGCAATCAGCCCCAGCATTTT. Translating gives CACDEVGNQPQHF.

This chain links TRBV30 with TRBJ2-1; maybe TRBD1 (6 bases). With 5 bases removed from V and 6 bases from J, the gap between germline ends came to 8 bases. Germline V lookup: CDR1 GTSNPN, CDR2 SVGIG (reference sequence). CDR3 length equals 11 residues. The CDR3 DNA is TGTGCCTGGCGCAGGGGCAATGAGCAGTTCTTC. Translation: CAWRRGNEQFF.

The chain carries TRBV9 and TRBJ1-4; tentatively, D is TRBD1 (5 bases). The ends were cut back, 2 bases at V and 8 bases at J, with 16 bases in the middle. The germline gives CDR1 SGDLS, CDR2 YYNGEE. There are 15 residues in the CDR3. The CDR3 sequence: CASSVGAGLGEKLFF. DNA of the CDR3: TGTGCCAGCAGCGTCGGGGCAGGGCTAGGCGAAAAACTGTTTTTT.

This clone has more than one count but fewer than ten. The CDR3 here is CASAGGTDTQYF. CDR3 bases: TGTGCCAGCGCGGGGGGCACAGATACGCAGTATTTT. The chain carries TRBV9 and TRBJ2-3; 7 bases match TRBD2. Germline CDR1 and CDR2: SGDLS and YYNGEE. Trimming took 7 bases from V and 1 from J; bases not matched to a gene: 0. CDR3 length: 12 amino acids.

The rearrangement links TRBV19 to TRBJ1-5; weak D call: TRBD1 (5 bases). This CDR3 is built from 11 residues. Germline CDR1 and CDR2: LNHDA and SQIVND (reference sequence). V lost 10 bases and J 11 bases, leaving 15 bases between the germline ends. In DNA, the CDR3 is TGTGCCACTCTACGGGGGTGGACCCAGCATTTT. Translated, it gives CATLRGWTQHF.

In its sample, this clone was seen a few times. V is TRBV13 and J is TRBJ1-1; TRBD1 agrees at 7 bases. The CDR3 consists of 17 residues. Trimming cost V 5 bases and J 0 bases; bases outside gene matches: 12. Germline CDR1 is PRHDT and CDR2 is FYEKMQ (reference sequence). The CDR3 DNA sequence: TGTGCCAGCAGCCCTTCGGGAAGGGGGCTCCTGAACACTGAAGCTTTCTTT. Its protein product is CASSPSGRGLLNTEAFF.

The rearrangement joins TRBV25-1 to TRBJ2-3; 9 nucleotides match TRBD2. Germline V gives CDR1 MGHDK, CDR2 SYGVNS. The CDR3 spans 16 residues. Trimming cost V 0 bases and J 2 bases; bases outside gene matches: 3. The CDR3 reads CASSEYRTSDTDTQYF. CDR3 nucleotides: TGTGCCAGCAGTGAATACAGGACTAGCGACACAGATACGCAGTATTTT. Together with reference TRBV25-1 and TRBJ2-3, the CDR3 gives the full variable domain: EADIYQTPRYLVIGTGKKITLECSQTMGHDKMYWYQQDPGMELHLIHYSYGVNSTEKGDLSSESTVSRIRTEHFPLTLESARPSHTSQYLCASSEYRTSDTDTQYFGPGTRLTVL.

The chain recombines TRBV30 with TRBJ2-7; D gene ambiguous. The CDR3 is made up of 15 amino acids. V gave up 2 bases and J gave up 3 bases, with 17 bases separating them. Germline loops: CDR1 GTSNPN, CDR2 SVGIG (reference sequence). CDR3 loop: CAWSRFSSALYEQYF. For the CDR3, the DNA is TGTGCCTGGAGTCGATTCTCGTCAGCCCTCTACGAGCAGTACTTC.

The gene calls are TRBV18 and TRBJ1-5; D is ambiguous. V gave up 0 bases and J gave up 1 base, with 16 bases separating them. The CDR3 totals 18 residues. Germline V gene lookup returns CDR1 KGHSH and CDR2 LQKENI. The CDR3 nucleotides are TGTGCCAGCTCACCACCGGTGTCCGGTTGGGGAAGCAATCAGCCCCAGCATTTT. Translating it yields CASSPPVSGWGSNQPQHF.

V and J are TRBV6-5 and TRBJ2-5; D is unresolved. CDR1 MNHEY and CDR2 SVGAGI come from the germline V gene. The V and J ends lost 6 bases and 5 bases respectively, with 7 bases between them. The CDR3 length is 11 residues. CDR3 bases: TGTGCCAGCAGGAAGGTTGAGACCCAGTACTTC. Residues: CASRKVETQYF.

The chain combines TRBV30 with TRBJ2-3, with D maybe TRBD2 (6 bases). The germline V gene has CDR1 GTSNPN and CDR2 SVGIG (reference sequence). This CDR3 has 13 residues. V dropped 7 bases and J dropped 2 bases, with 13 bases sitting between them. CDR3 residues: CAYWDLHTDTQYF. The CDR3 DNA is TGTGCCTATTGGGACTTACACACAGATACGCAGTATTTT.

The gene calls are TRBV4-3 and TRBJ2-1, with 11 bases matching TRBD2. Losses at the gene ends were 0 bases for V and 6 bases for J; bases not matched to a gene: 7. CDR1 LGHNA and CDR2 YSLEER come from the germline V gene. The CDR3 runs 17 residues. The CDR3 reads CASSQDLAGGSGNEQFF. The CDR3 coding sequence is TGCGCCAGCAGCCAAGATCTAGCGGGGGGATCCGGCAATGAGCAGTTCTTC.

In this sample, this clone turned up once. This chain joins TRBV6-5 and TRBJ2-2; D unresolved. Trimming pared 3 bases from V and 6 bases from J, leaving 5 bases between. Germline assignment: CDR1 MNHEY and CDR2 SVGAGI. The CDR3 runs 12 residues. The CDR3 sequence is CASSYYSGELFF. In DNA form, the CDR3 reads TGTGCCAGCAGTTATTACTCCGGGGAGCTGTTTTTT.

The J gene is TRBJ1-2, the V gene TRBV19, with D unresolved. The CDR3 sequence is 15 residues long. Germline lookup yields CDR1 LNHDA and CDR2 SQIVND (reference sequence). V was clipped by 3 bases and J by 3 bases, with 14 bases between them. CDR3 sequence reads: CASSMGGVLDYGYTF. CDR3 bases: TGTGCCAGTAGTATGGGTGGAGTCCTGGACTATGGCTACACCTTC. The full variable domain, completed using reference TRBV19 and TRBJ1-2, is DGGITQSPKYLFRKEGQNVTLSCEQNLNHDAMYWYRQDPGQGLRLIYYSQIVNDFQKGDIAEGYSVSREKKESFPLTVTSAQKNPTAFYLCASSMGGVLDYGYTFGSGTRLTVV.

The CDR3, as DNA: TGTGCCAGCAGCTTAAGGTCCGGCAGTGGGGTATATGGCTACACCTTC. Translation: CASSLRSGSGVYGYTF. The chain joins TRBV7-2 to TRBJ1-2; D remains ambiguous. This CDR3 has 16 amino acids. Trimming pared 2 bases from V and 5 bases from J, leaving 18 bases between. Germline values: CDR1 SGHTA, CDR2 FQGNSA.

The chain recombines TRBV7-2 with TRBJ2-7; D remains unclear. This CDR3 region has 14 residues. Per germline, CDR1 SGHTA and CDR2 FQGNSA. V gave up 8 bases and J gave up 1 base, with 15 bases separating them. CDR3 sequence reads: CASALSRESYEQYF. DNA of the CDR3: TGTGCCAGCGCATTAAGTAGGGAATCCTACGAGCAGTACTTC.

Concerning this clone itself: The junction departs from germline at one end; a sequencing error may be responsible. The chain uses TRBV6-5 and TRBJ2-7; unclear D gene. The CDR3 is 11 residues long. The germline gives CDR1 MNHEY, CDR2 SVGAGI. CDR3 DNA: TGTGCCAGCAGTCTCGGGTACGGGCAGTACTTC. Protein product: CASSLGYGQYF.

The V and J genes are TRBV5-1 and TRBJ1-5; 8 bases are a match to TRBD1. V shed 4 bases and J 5 bases; nucleotides not matched to a gene: 5. Looked up from germline, CDR1 is SGHRS and CDR2 is YFSETQ. The CDR3 sequence is 14 residues long. The CDR3 bases are TGCGCCAGCAGCCCGGACAGGGTGGATCAGCCCCAGCATTTT. Translated, it gives CASSPDRVDQPQHF.

The chain links TRBV25-1 to TRBJ1-4, with 8 bases that match TRBD1. The CDR3 covers 13 residues. Trimming took 6 bases from V and 6 from J; bases not matched to a gene: 3. Germline V gene sequence: CDR1 MGHDK, CDR2 SYGVNS. The CDR3 DNA is TGTGCCAGCAGAGGACAGGGCGATGAAAAACTGTTTTTT. It encodes CASRGQGDEKLFF.

In the case of this clone: It may be a read error: a sequence one base away is much more abundant. V is TRBV4-3 and J is TRBJ1-1, with D perhaps TRBD1 (5 bases). Trimming shortened V by 5 bases and J by 3 bases, and 16 bases separated the two germline ends. The CDR3 has 15 amino acids. CDR1 and CDR2 from the germline V gene are LGHNA and YSLEER. The CDR3 coding sequence is TGCGCCAGCAGCTCCACCGGGGGGAGAGACACTGAAGCTTTCTTT. This codes for CASSSTGGRDTEAFF.

The chain carries TRBV6-1 and TRBJ1-1; D might be TRBD1 (6 bases). V lost 6 bases and J 4 bases, leaving 18 bases between the germline ends. Per the germline V gene, CDR1 is MNHNS and CDR2 is SASEGT. The CDR3 has 15 amino acids. The CDR3 region has the DNA TGTGCCAGCAGGTCGAACAGGGTGGTCGGCACTGAAGCTTTCTTT. This sequence encodes CASRSNRVVGTEAFF.

The rearrangement links TRBV20-1 to TRBJ1-4; D is ambiguous. This CDR3 comprises 10 residues. Germline V gene sequence: CDR1 DFQATT, CDR2 SNEGSKA (reference sequence). Trimming pared 4 bases from V and 8 bases from J, leaving 5 bases between. The CDR3 nucleotides read TGCAGTGCTACACGGGAAAAACTGTTTTTT. Translating gives CSATREKLFF.

The chain employs TRBV10-3 and TRBJ2-1; D is possibly TRBD1 or TRBD2 (5 bases each). CDR1 ENHRY and CDR2 SYGVKD come from the germline V gene. The CDR3 runs to 16 residues. Trimming pared 7 bases from V and 0 bases from J, leaving 16 bases between. CDR3 sequence reads: CAINQGEGNSYNEQFF. The CDR3 DNA sequence: TGTGCCATCAATCAGGGAGAGGGAAACTCCTACAATGAGCAGTTCTTC.

The chain employs TRBV11-2 and TRBJ1-1; D is perhaps TRBD1 (5 bases). The CDR3 is made up of 16 amino acids. V was shortened by 1 base and J by 5 bases, with 17 bases between the two germline ends. The V gene's germline CDR1 is SGHAT and CDR2 FQNNGV. The CDR3 sequence is CASSLVMGVRRTEAFF. The DNA for the CDR3 is TGTGCCAGCAGCTTAGTTATGGGGGTAAGACGGACTGAAGCTTTCTTT.

This clone occurred a few times. The CDR3 is CASSFSQNTEAFF. For the CDR3, the DNA is TGTGCCAGCAGCTTCTCGCAAAACACTGAAGCTTTCTTT. The gene calls are TRBV5-4 and TRBJ1-1; D uncertain. Germline assignment: CDR1 SGHNT and CDR2 YYREEE (reference sequence). Trimming took 2 bases from V and 2 from J, leaving 7 bases between them. The CDR3 spans 13 residues.

The chain has TRBV27 and TRBJ2-3; 7 bases line up with TRBD2. Germline CDR1 MNHEY, CDR2 SMNVEV (reference sequence). The CDR3 is made up of 15 amino acids. V lost 8 bases, J lost 1 base, and 9 bases stayed unmatched. DNA of the CDR3: TGTGCCAGCGGGCCCAGCGGGGCTCGCACAGATACGCAGTATTTT. This sequence encodes CASGPSGARTDTQYF.

The J gene is TRBJ2-7, the V gene TRBV29-1; D may be TRBD2 (5 bases). This CDR3 region has 14 residues. Trimming shortened V by 6 bases and J by 0 bases, and 15 bases separated the two germline ends. Germline loops: CDR1 SQVTM, CDR2 ANQGSEA. As DNA, the CDR3 is TGCAGCGTGGGAGAGTTGGGGAGCTCCTACGAGCAGTACTTC. Its protein product is CSVGELGSSYEQYF.